Following are 12 T cell receptor beta chains from one sample sequenced in a study of T-cell reconstitution after alpha-beta-depleted transplantation in children. As it was prepared, the TCRbeta library received unique molecular identifiers. One entry per CDR3 protein results from TCRdb running MiXCR on the PCR reads. This repertoire shows about 260,000 distinct CDR3 sequences, 9.5% to 13% found once; its top ten account for 20% to 25%. The sequences come from peripheral blood, collected 180 days after TCRalphabeta/CD19-depleted stem cell transplant. Every receptor here comes from a male patient between 2 and 15 years old who had a stem cell transplant for chronic granulomatous disease, so the T cells may come from the graft donor.

This clonotype came up many times. Its ends do not fully match the called genes, so a read error is possible. The chain joins TRBV10-3 to TRBJ2-5, with 8 positions matching TRBD1. CDR1 is ENHRY and CDR2 is SYGVKD in the germline V gene. The CDR3 is 18 amino acids. The CDR3 sequence: CAIGEPSSQGAGQETQYF. The CDR3 coding sequence is TGTGCCATCGGTGAGCCCAGCTCCCAGGGGGCTGGGCAAGAGACCCAGTACTTC.

This clonotype was found many times. This rearrangement joins TRBV15 to TRBJ2-7; D unresolved. Germline V gives CDR1 LNHNV, CDR2 YYDKDF (reference sequence). The CDR3 has 14 residues. Trimming removed 0 bases from V and 6 bases from J, with 12 bases in between. CDR3 DNA sequence: TGTGCCACCAGCAGAGACCGGACCCTGGCCGAGCAGTACTTC. It codes for CATSRDRTLAEQYF.

A word on this clonotype: This sequence may be a read error, since a much larger clone differs from it by one base. This rearrangement joins TRBV20-1 to TRBJ2-4; D perhaps matches TRBD1 (6 bases). Trimming took 6 bases from V and 9 from J, leaving 21 bases between them. This CDR3 is built from 14 residues. The V gene's germline CDR1 is DFQATT and CDR2 SNEGSKA (reference sequence). CDR3 loop: CSAPEGGKGTIQYF. The CDR3 DNA sequence: TGCAGTGCCCCGGAAGGGGGAAAGGGTACCATTCAGTACTTC.

This clonotype came up many times. The chain combines TRBV15 with TRBJ2-5; TRBD2 agrees at 12 bases. This CDR3 comprises 16 residues. Looked up from germline, CDR1 is LNHNV and CDR2 is YYDKDF (reference sequence). V shed 3 bases, J shed 2 bases, and the junction held 4 bases outside the gene matches. The CDR3 nucleotides read TGTGCCACCAGCAGGACTAGCGGGAGCCCACAAGAGACCCAGTACTTC. Its protein product is CATSRTSGSPQETQYF.

This clonotype was observed many times. The V call is TRBV20-1, the J call TRBJ2-3, with 11 positions matching TRBD2. Per the germline V gene, CDR1 is DFQATT and CDR2 is SNEGSKA (reference sequence). The CDR3 runs 14 residues. V was clipped by 3 bases and J by 5 bases; unmatched bases: 4. The CDR3 spells CSARRSGGGDTQYF. Here the CDR3 DNA reads TGCAGTGCTAGGCGTAGCGGGGGGGGAGATACGCAGTATTTT.

Comment on this clonotype: One end of the junction varies from germline; a read error may be responsible. The chain recombines TRBV3-1 with TRBJ2-2; perhaps TRBD1 as D (6 bases). The CDR3 covers 19 residues. CDR1 and CDR2 (germline): LGHDT, YNNKEL (reference sequence). CDR3 DNA: TGTACCAGCAGCAAGGTCCGTCAGGGGTTGAGGGTTAACACCGGGGAGCTGTTTTTT. Its protein is CTSSKVRQGLRVNTGELFF.

This clonotype was seen at least ten times. The chain couples TRBV7-2 to TRBJ2-5; possibly TRBD1 for D (5 bases). There are 13 residues in the CDR3. V was clipped by 3 bases and J by 5 bases, with 10 bases between them. Germline V gene sequence: CDR1 SGHTA, CDR2 FQGNSA. The CDR3 region is CASSFGAQETQYF. CDR3 bases: TGTGCCAGCAGCTTTGGGGCTCAGGAGACCCAGTACTTC.

The V and J genes are TRBV18 and TRBJ2-2; D ambiguous. The V end was cut by 2 bases, the J end by 5 bases, with 6 bases between. The CDR3 is made up of 13 amino acids. Germline values: CDR1 KGHSH, CDR2 LQKENI. The CDR3 DNA is TGTGCCAGCTCACCATCAAAAACCGGGGAGCTGTTTTTT. Translating gives CASSPSKTGELFF.

In its sample, this clonotype was seen a few times. CDR3 DNA: TGTGCCAGCAGCTTATTGGAGAATCAGCCCCAGCATTTT. This translates into CASSLLENQPQHF. This chain uses TRBV7-9 with TRBJ1-5, with D uncertain. Germline V gene data show CDR1 as SEHNR and CDR2 as FQNEAQ (reference sequence). The V end was cut by 2 bases, the J end by 4 bases, with 6 bases between. This CDR3 spans 13 amino acids. The full variable domain, with the rest looked up from reference TRBV7-9 and TRBJ1-5, is DTGVSQNPRHKITKRGQNVTFRCDPISEHNRLYWYRQTLGQGPEFLTYFQNEAQLEKSRLLSDRFSAERPKGSFSTLEIQRTEQGDSAMYLCASSLLENQPQHFGDGTRLSIL.

This clonotype was detected ten times or more. The chain recombines TRBV6-5 with TRBJ1-5; D is uncertain. Germline loops: CDR1 MNHEY, CDR2 SVGAGI. V lost 2 bases to trimming and J lost 9 bases, with 17 bases between them. The CDR3 length is 15 residues. CDR3 DNA sequence: TGTGCCAGCAGTTACAATGTGGGCCACGATAGGCCCCAGCATTTT. Residues: CASSYNVGHDRPQHF.

In its sample, this clonotype was seen many times. This chain connects TRBV27 to TRBJ2-7, with D hard to call. The V gene's germline CDR1 is MNHEY and CDR2 SMNVEV (reference sequence). Trimming took off 4 bases at V and 7 bases at J, with 14 bases between the two ends. The CDR3 spans 13 residues. The CDR3 loop reads CASSWTPRREQYF. CDR3 sequence (DNA): TGTGCCAGCAGTTGGACCCCCCGACGGGAGCAGTACTTC.

The table lists this clonotype with many counts. The chain uses TRBV18 and TRBJ2-2, with D maybe TRBD1 (5 bases). Per the germline V gene, CDR1 is KGHSH and CDR2 is LQKENI. With 3 bases removed from V and 9 bases from J, the gap between germline ends came to 11 bases. The CDR3 contains 13 residues. Written as DNA, the CDR3 is TGTGCCAGCTCACCTGAAGGGGCATGGGAGCTGTTTTTT. Its protein is CASSPEGAWELFF.